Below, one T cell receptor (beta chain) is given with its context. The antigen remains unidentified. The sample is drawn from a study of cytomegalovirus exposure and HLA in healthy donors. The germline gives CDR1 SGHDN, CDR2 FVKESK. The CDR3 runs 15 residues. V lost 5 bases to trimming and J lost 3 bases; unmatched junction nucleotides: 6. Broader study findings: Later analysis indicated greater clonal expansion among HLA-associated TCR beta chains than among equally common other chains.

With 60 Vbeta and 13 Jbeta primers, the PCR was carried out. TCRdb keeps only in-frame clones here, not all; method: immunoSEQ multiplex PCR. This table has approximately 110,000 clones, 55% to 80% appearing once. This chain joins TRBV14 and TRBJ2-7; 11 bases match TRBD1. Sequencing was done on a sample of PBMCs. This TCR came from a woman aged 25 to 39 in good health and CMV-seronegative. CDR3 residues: CASSSTGTGGYEQYF. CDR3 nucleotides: TGTGCCAGCAGCTCGACCGGGACAGGGGGCTACGAGCAGTACTTC. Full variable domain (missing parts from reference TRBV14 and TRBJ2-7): EAGVTQFPSHSVIEKGQTVTLRCDPISGHDNLYWYRRVMGKEIKFLLHFVKESKQDESGMPNNRFLAERTGGTYSTLKVQPAELEDSGVYFCASSSTGTGGYEQYFGPGTRLTVT.